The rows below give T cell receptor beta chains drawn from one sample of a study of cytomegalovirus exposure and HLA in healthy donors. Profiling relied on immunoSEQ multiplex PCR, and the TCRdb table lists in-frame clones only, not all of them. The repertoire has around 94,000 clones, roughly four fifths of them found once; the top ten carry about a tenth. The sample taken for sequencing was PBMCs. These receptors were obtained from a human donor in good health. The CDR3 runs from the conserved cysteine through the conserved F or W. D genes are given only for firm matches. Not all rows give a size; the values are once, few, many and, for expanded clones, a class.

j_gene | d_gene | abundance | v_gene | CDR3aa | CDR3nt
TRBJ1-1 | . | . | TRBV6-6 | CASSYSSRQQNTEAFF | TGTGCCAGCAGTTACTCGAGCCGACAGCAGAACACTGAAGCTTTCTTT
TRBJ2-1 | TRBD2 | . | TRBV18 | CASSPSGGNNEQFF | TGTGCCAGCTCACCAAGCGGGGGCAACAATGAGCAGTTCTTC
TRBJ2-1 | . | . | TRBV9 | CASSVAAGYHNEQFF | TGTGCCAGCAGCGTAGCGGCGGGCTACCACAATGAGCAGTTCTTC
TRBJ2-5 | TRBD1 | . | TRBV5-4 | CASSSTGGAETQYF | TGTGCCAGCAGCTCGACAGGGGGTGCGGAGACCCAGTACTTC
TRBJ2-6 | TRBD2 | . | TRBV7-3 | CASFPGPRERAGANVLTF | TGTGCCAGCTTCCCGGGTCCGCGGGAGAGAGCTGGGGCCAACGTCCTGACTTTC
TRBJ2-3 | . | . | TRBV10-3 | CAISESADTQYF | TGTGCCATCAGTGAGTCCGCAGATACGCAGTATTTT
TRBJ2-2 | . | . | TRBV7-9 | CASSSRGTLTGELFF | TGTGCCAGCTCAAGTAGGGGAACACTCACCGGGGAGCTGTTTTTT
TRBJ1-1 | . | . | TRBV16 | CASSQLSGVGAFF | TGTGCCAGCAGCCAATTATCCGGGGTAGGAGCTTTCTTT
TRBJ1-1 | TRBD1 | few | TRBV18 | CASSGRAPQGAHTEAFF | TGTGCCAGCTCAGGGCGGGCCCCACAGGGGGCGCACACTGAAGCTTTCTTT
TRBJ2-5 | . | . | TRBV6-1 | CASSDTIQETQYF | TGTGCCAGCAGTGATACTATCCAAGAGACCCAGTACTTC
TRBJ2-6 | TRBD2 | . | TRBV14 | CASSQEARLAGSGANVLTF | TGTGCCAGCAGCCAAGAGGCGAGACTAGCGGGGTCTGGGGCCAACGTCCTGACTTTC
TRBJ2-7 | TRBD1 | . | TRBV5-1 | CASSSTGDYEQYF | TGCGCCAGCAGCTCGACAGGGGACTACGAGCAGTACTTC
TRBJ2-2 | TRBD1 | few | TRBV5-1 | CASSQFGTGNTGELFF | TGCGCCAGCAGCCAATTCGGGACAGGGAACACCGGGGAGCTGTTTTTT
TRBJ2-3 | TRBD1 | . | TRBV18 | CASSPRGQLNTDTQYF | TGTGCCAGCTCACCAAGGGGACAGCTGAACACAGATACGCAGTATTTT
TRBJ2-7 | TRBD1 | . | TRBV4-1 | CASSQTGDVVTRPYEQYF | TGCGCCAGCAGCCAAACAGGGGATGTCGTAACTAGGCCCTACGAGCAGTACTTC
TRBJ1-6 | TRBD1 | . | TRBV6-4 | CASRDTGTGKSPLHF | TGTGCCAGCAGGGATACCGGGACAGGGAAATCACCCCTCCACTTT
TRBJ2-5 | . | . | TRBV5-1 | CASSFPGGETQYF | TGCGCCAGCAGCTTCCCAGGCGGGGAGACCCAGTACTTC
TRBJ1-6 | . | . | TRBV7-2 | CASSPSRDYNSPLHF | TGTGCCAGCAGCCCAAGCAGGGACTATAATTCACCCCTCCACTTT
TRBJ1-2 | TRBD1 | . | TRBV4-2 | CASSLTGGDYGYTF | TGTGCCAGCAGCCTTACAGGGGGAGACTATGGCTACACCTTC
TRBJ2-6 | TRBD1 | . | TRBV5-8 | CASSLRTGQAGANVLTF | TGTGCCAGCAGCCTTCGGACAGGTCAGGCTGGGGCCAACGTCCTGACTTTC
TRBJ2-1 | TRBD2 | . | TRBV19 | CASTLRGATSGIPNEQFF | TGTGCCAGTACCCTGCGGGGGGCAACTAGCGGGATCCCGAATGAGCAGTTCTTC
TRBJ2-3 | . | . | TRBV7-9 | CASRDDRRTDTQYF | TGTGCCAGCAGGGATGACAGGAGGACAGATACGCAGTATTTT
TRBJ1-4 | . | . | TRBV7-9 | CASRSGSATNEKLFF | TGTGCCAGCCGCAGTGGCAGTGCAACTAATGAAAAACTGTTTTTT
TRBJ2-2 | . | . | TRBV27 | CASSFFRSGELFF | TGTGCCAGCAGTTTTTTTCGTTCCGGGGAGCTGTTTTTT
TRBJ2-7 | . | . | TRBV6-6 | CASSHTGSAYEQYF | TGTGCCAGCAGTCACACAGGGTCTGCCTACGAGCAGTACTTC
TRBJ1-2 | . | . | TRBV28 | CASSLIQGWGYTF | TGTGCCAGCAGCCTGATACAGGGCTGGGGCTACACCTTC
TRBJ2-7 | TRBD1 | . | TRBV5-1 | CASSPGQGYTEQYF | TGCGCCAGCAGCCCTGGACAGGGATACACCGAGCAGTACTTC
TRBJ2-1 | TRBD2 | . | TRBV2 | CASSTLTSGIFSSYNEQFF | TGTGCCAGCAGTACCCTGACTAGCGGGATTTTTAGCTCCTACAATGAGCAGTTCTTC
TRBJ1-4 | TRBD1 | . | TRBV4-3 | CASSQAGGTGAAKLFF | TGCGCCAGCAGCCAAGCCGGCGGGACAGGGGCGGCAAAACTGTTTTTT
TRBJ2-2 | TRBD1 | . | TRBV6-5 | CASSYETGVTGELFF | TGTGCCAGCAGTTACGAGACAGGGGTCACCGGGGAGCTGTTTTTT
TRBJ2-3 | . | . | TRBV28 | CASSFSSLDTQYF | TGTGCCAGCAGTTTTAGTAGCTTGGATACGCAGTATTTT
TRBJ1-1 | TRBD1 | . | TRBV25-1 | CASSHRGLNTEAFF | TGTGCCAGCAGCCACAGGGGGTTGAATACTGAAGCTTTCTTT
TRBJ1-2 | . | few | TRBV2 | CARLLRQTASYGYTF | TGTGCCAGACTGTTAAGGCAGACAGCCTCCTATGGCTACACCTTC
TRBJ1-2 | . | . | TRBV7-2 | CASSLAGNGGDGYTF | TGTGCCAGCAGCTTAGCCGGGAACGGGGGGGATGGCTACACCTTC
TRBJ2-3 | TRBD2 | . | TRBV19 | CARLTSGTDTQYF | TGTGCCAGGCTGACTAGCGGCACAGATACGCAGTATTTT
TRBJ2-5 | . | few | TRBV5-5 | CASSFDSPQETQYF | TGTGCCAGCAGCTTTGACAGTCCCCAAGAGACCCAGTACTTC
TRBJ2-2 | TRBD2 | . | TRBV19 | CASSIRTSGTGELFF | TGTGCCAGTAGTATAAGGACTAGCGGAACCGGGGAGCTGTTTTTT
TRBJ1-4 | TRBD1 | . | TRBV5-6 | CASSFGGQGGEKLFF | TGTGCCAGCAGCTTTGGAGGACAGGGGGGTGAAAAACTGTTTTTT
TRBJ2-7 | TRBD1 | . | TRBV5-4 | CASSLGQGRDEQYF | TGTGCCAGCAGCCTGGGACAGGGGAGGGACGAGCAGTACTTC
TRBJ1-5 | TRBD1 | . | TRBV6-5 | CASSSYRGQNQPQHF | TGTGCCAGCAGTTCCTACAGGGGTCAAAATCAGCCCCAGCATTTT
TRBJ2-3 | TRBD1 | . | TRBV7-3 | CASSFRQGSTDTQYF | TGTGCCAGCAGCTTCAGACAGGGGAGCACAGATACGCAGTATTTT
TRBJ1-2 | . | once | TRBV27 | CASRGPTGYYGYTF | TGTGCCAGCAGGGGCCCAACCGGCTACTATGGCTACACCTTC
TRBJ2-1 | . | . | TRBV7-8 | CASSPSIYNEQFF | TGTGCCAGCAGCCCCAGTATTTACAATGAGCAGTTCTTC
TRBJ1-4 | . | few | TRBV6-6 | CASSYFPGRTNEKLFF | TGTGCCAGCAGTTACTTCCCCGGGAGGACTAATGAAAAACTGTTTTTT
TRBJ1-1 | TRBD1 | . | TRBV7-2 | CASSLRGRPEAFF | TGTGCCAGCAGCTTAAGGGGGCGCCCAGAAGCTTTCTTT
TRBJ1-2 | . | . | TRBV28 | CASSRPRQEVPYGYTF | TGTGCCAGCAGTCGCCCGCGACAGGAAGTGCCCTATGGCTACACCTTC
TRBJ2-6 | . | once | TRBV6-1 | CASSDWSSGANVLTF | TGTGCCAGCAGTGACTGGAGCTCTGGGGCCAACGTCCTGACTTTC
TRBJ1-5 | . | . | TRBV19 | CASTDAGGRQPQHF | TGTGCCAGTACCGACGCCGGCGGGAGGCAGCCCCAGCATTTT
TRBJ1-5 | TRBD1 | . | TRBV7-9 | CASSRTGRGYSNQPQHF | TGTGCCAGCAGCCGGACAGGGCGGGGATATAGCAATCAGCCCCAGCATTTT
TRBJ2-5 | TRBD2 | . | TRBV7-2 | CASSPTGLAERETQYF | TGTGCCAGCAGTCCTACGGGACTAGCGGAGAGAGAGACCCAGTACTTC
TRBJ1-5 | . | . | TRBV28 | CASSLSGVGQPQHF | TGTGCCAGCAGTTTATCAGGGGTTGGACAGCCCCAGCATTTT